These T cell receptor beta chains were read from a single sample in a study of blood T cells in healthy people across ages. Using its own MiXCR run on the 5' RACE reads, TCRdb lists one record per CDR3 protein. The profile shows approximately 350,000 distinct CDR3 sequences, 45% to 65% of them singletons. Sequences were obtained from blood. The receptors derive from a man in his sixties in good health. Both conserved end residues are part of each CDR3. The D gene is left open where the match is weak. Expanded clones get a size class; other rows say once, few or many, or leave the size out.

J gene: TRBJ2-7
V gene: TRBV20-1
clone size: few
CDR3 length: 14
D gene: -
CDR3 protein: CSASSGWSGYEQYF
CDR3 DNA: TGCAGTGCTAGTTCAGGGTGGTCTGGCTACGAGCAGTACTTC

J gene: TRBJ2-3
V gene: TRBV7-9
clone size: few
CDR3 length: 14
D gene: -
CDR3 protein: CASSFRRGTDTQYF
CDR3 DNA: TGTGCCAGCAGCTTTCGGAGGGGAACAGATACGCAGTATTTT

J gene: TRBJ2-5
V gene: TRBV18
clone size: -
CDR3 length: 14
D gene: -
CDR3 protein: CASSPSVHQETQYF
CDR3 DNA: TGTGCCAGCTCACCATCGGTGCATCAAGAGACCCAGTACTTC

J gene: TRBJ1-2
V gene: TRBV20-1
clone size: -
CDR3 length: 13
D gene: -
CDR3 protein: CSANGGLSGGYTF
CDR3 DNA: TGCAGTGCTAACGGGGGGCTGTCGGGCGGCTACACCTTC

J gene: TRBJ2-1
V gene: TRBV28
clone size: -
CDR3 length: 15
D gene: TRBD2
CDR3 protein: CASSHPWGGRNEQFF
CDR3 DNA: TGTGCCAGCAGCCACCCCTGGGGAGGGCGCAATGAGCAGTTCTTC

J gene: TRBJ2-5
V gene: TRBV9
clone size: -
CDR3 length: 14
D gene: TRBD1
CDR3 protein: CASSVVGGEETQYF
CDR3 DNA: TGTGCCAGCAGCGTCGTAGGGGGCGAGGAGACCCAGTACTTC

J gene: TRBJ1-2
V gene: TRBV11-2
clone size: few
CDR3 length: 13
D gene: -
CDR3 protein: CASSLLYSYGYTF
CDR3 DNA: TGTGCCAGCAGCTTACTCTATTCCTATGGCTACACCTTC

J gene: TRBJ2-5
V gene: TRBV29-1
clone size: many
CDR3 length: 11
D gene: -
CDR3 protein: CSVRVSETQYF
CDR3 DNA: TGCAGCGTCAGGGTGTCGGAGACCCAGTACTTC

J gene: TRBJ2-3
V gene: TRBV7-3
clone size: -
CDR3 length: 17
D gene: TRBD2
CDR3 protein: CASSRSEASGSVDTQYF
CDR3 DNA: TGTGCCAGCAGCCGAAGCGAGGCTAGCGGGAGTGTAGATACGCAGTATTTT

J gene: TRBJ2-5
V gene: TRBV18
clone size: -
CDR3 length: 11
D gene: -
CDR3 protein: CASSPLETQYF
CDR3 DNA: TGTGCCAGCTCACCATTGGAGACCCAGTACTTC

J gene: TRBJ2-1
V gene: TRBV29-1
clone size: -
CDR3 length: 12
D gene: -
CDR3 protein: CSVAGAAGEQFF
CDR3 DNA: TGCAGCGTTGCAGGGGCCGCGGGTGAGCAGTTCTTC

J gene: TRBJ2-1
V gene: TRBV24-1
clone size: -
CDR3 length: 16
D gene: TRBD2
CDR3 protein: CATSDSAGGKYNEQFF
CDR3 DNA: TGTGCCACCAGTGATTCGGCGGGAGGGAAGTACAATGAGCAGTTCTTC

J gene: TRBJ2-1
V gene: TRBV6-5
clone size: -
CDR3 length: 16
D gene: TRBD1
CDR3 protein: CASSSPGTGTYNEQFF
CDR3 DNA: TGTGCCAGCAGTTCCCCCGGGACAGGGACCTACAATGAGCAGTTCTTC

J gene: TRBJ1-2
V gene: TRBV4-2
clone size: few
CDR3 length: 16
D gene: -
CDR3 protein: CASSQDGGTQRYGYTF
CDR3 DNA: TGTGCCAGCAGCCAAGATGGAGGGACCCAGAGGTATGGCTACACCTTC

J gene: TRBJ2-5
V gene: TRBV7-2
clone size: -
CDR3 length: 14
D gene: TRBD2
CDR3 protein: CASRPGLAHETQYF
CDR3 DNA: TGTGCCAGCAGACCGGGACTAGCGCACGAGACCCAGTACTTC

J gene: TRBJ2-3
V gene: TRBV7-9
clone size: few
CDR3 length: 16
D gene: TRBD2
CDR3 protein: CASSKGLAGGGDTQYF
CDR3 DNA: TGTGCCAGCAGCAAGGGACTAGCGGGAGGCGGGGATACGCAGTATTTT

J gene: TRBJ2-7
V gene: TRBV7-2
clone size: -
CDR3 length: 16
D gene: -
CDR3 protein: CASSSRLGGASYEQYF
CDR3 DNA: TGTGCCAGCAGCTCCCGCCTGGGCGGGGCCTCCTACGAGCAGTACTTC

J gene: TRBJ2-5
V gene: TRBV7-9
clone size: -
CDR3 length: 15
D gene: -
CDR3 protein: CASSFPGSMWETQYF
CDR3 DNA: TGTGCCAGCAGCTTCCCGGGCTCAATGTGGGAGACCCAGTACTTC

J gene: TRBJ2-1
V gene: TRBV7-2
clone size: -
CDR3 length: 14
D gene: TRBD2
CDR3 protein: CASSAGTTHNEQFF
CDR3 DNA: TGTGCCAGCAGCGCCGGGACTACCCACAATGAGCAGTTCTTC

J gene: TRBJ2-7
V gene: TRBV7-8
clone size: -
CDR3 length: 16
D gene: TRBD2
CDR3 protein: CASSLEGTSGMYEQYF
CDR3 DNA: TGTGCCAGCAGCTTAGAAGGGACTAGCGGGATGTACGAGCAGTACTTC

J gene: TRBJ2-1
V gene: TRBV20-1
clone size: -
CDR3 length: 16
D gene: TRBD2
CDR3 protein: CSARDRTSGTGDEQFF
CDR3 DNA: TGCAGTGCTAGAGATAGGACTAGCGGGACTGGGGATGAGCAGTTCTTC